This T cell receptor beta chain was observed in a study of PD-1 blockade in classical Hodgkin lymphoma. With no exception, relapse followed autologous stem cell transplantation in all patients, and brentuximab vedotin exposure varied. Patients had relapsed/refractory classical Hodgkin lymphoma with complete response, partial response or progressive disease as best response. Study results and caveats: Newly diagnosed patients were said to have less baseline TCR diversity than healthy donors did. The CD4+ diversity rise by C4D1 was clearest in complete responders. Baseline diversity was lower in partial responders and progressors than complete responders.

Repertoires were generated with immunoSEQ multiplex PCR, while TCRdb's copy carries only in-frame clones and drops some. Found here are approximately 27,000 clones, 70% to 90% of them singletons; the top ten hold about 2.7%. V lost 3 bases and J lost 5; bases outside the gene matches: 10. The CDR3 runs to 16 residues. CDR1 and CDR2 from the germline V gene are SGHTA and FQGNSA. Concerning this clone: The antigen remains undetermined.

This chain links TRBV7-2 with TRBJ2-1; 7 nucleotides align to TRBD2. The specimen was peripheral blood mononuclear cells (PBMCs), collected at baseline. The receptor was derived from a human donor with classical Hodgkin lymphoma. CDR3 in amino acids: CASSFPRLAGHNEQFF. The DNA of the CDR3 is TGTGCCAGCAGCTTTCCCCGACTAGCCGGCCACAATGAGCAGTTCTTC.